This T cell receptor (beta chain) was identified during a study of cytomegalovirus exposure and HLA in healthy donors. Study outcomes and limitations: Indistinguishable V segments, including TRBV6-2 and TRBV6-3, were excluded.

This clone was recorded only once. The antigen is undetermined. With 60 Vbeta and 13 Jbeta primers, the PCR was carried out. As handled by the study authors: A follow-up analysis tallied approximately 85 million unique TCR beta chains, roughly 10 million shared. Here immunoSEQ multiplex PCR was the method, and the copy in TCRdb shows in-frame clones only, minus some. D and trimming were read from the DNA, whereas the V and J calls and clone size are those reported in that table. In the table there are some 150,000 clones, roughly 79% of which are singletons. Trimming cost V 4 bases and J 0 bases, with 10 bases left between them. This CDR3 spans 14 amino acids. Germline CDR1 SGHTA, CDR2 FQGNSA.

Sequencing was carried out using PBMCs. This sequence was found in a woman aged 25 to 39 in good health and CMV-seropositive. The chain employs TRBV7-2 and TRBJ2-7, with D possibly being TRBD2 (6 bases). The chain's CDR3 is CASSSGTYSYEQYF. CDR3 nucleotide sequence: TGTGCCAGCAGCTCCGGGACTTACTCCTACGAGCAGTACTTC.